These 32 T cell receptor beta chains share one sample of origin, sequenced in a study of cytomegalovirus exposure and HLA in healthy donors. In the PCR, 60 Vbeta and 13 Jbeta primers were used. Profiled with immunoSEQ multiplex PCR; TCRdb holds only in-frame clones, not every one. The sample has 200,000 to 250,000 clones; approximately 81% are singletons. Material: PBMCs. All receptors derive from a human donor in good health.

The chain couples TRBV6-6 to TRBJ2-1; 7 positions agree with TRBD2. The J segment lost 3 bases and the V segment lost 5 bases, leaving 1 base of the junction unmatched. Germline CDR1 reads MNHNY; CDR2 reads SVGAGI (reference sequence). The CDR3 spans 13 residues. The CDR3 DNA reads TGTGCCAGCAGTCTAGCGGACTACAATGAGCAGTTCTTC. The encoded protein is CASSLADYNEQFF.

In this sample, this clone turned up once. The chain is built from TRBV11-2 and TRBJ2-3, with no clear D. Germline loops: CDR1 SGHAT, CDR2 FQNNGV. V was shortened by 5 bases and J by 2 bases, with 8 bases between the two germline ends. The length of the CDR3 is 13 residues. The CDR3 loop reads CASSRDNTDTQYF. Here the CDR3 DNA reads TGTGCCAGCAGCCGAGATAACACAGATACGCAGTATTTT.

The V and J genes are TRBV19 and TRBJ2-7; 8 nucleotides line up with TRBD1. The germline gives CDR1 LNHDA, CDR2 SQIVND (reference sequence). This CDR3 contains 17 residues. V dropped 2 bases and J dropped 5; count of bases not matched to a gene: 14. The CDR3 sequence is CASSIRGQAPPSHEQYF. The CDR3 nucleotides read TGTGCCAGTAGTATAAGGGGACAGGCTCCCCCGTCCCACGAGCAGTACTTC.

The chain recombines TRBV4-3 with TRBJ2-3; 14 bases are a match to TRBD2. Germline loops: CDR1 LGHNA, CDR2 YSLEER. The junction had 7 bases not matched to a gene; V was cut back by 2 bases and J by 6 bases. The CDR3 extends over 17 amino acids. This CDR3 reads CASSQLTSGRVGDTQYF. Here the CDR3 DNA reads TGCGCCAGCAGCCAACTGACTAGCGGGAGGGTAGGGGATACGCAGTATTTT.

The CDR3 protein is CASSLLGQGAEGEQFF. Here the CDR3 DNA reads TGTGCCAGCAGCTTGCTCGGACAGGGGGCGGAGGGTGAGCAGTTCTTC. The chain couples TRBV5-6 to TRBJ2-1; 11 bases match TRBD1. The CDR3 contains 16 residues. Germline CDR1 is SGHDT and CDR2 is YYEEEE. J gave up 9 bases and V 1 base, and 9 bases lay outside the gene matches.

The J gene is TRBJ1-2, the V gene TRBV6-6; possibly TRBD1 for D (6 bases). Germline CDR1 reads MNHNY; CDR2 reads SVGAGI (reference sequence). V gave up 10 bases and J gave up 0 bases, with 15 bases separating them. The length of the CDR3 is 14 residues. The CDR3 sequence is CAIFEGGTNYGYTF. DNA for the CDR3: TGTGCCATATTTGAGGGGGGGACTAACTATGGCTACACCTTC.

The chain recombines TRBV2 with TRBJ2-7; possibly TRBD1 for D (6 bases). Germline assignment: CDR1 SNHLY and CDR2 FYNNEI. This CDR3 is 16 amino acids long. Trimming removed 2 bases from V and 2 bases from J, with 16 bases in between. CDR3: CASSESDSSPTYEQYF. The CDR3 coding sequence is TGTGCCAGCAGTGAATCGGACAGCTCCCCCACCTACGAGCAGTACTTC.

The rearrangement uses TRBV30 and TRBJ1-4; possibly TRBD1 for D (6 bases). Trimming pared 0 bases from V and 16 bases from J, leaving 12 bases between. Germline lookup yields CDR1 GTSNPN and CDR2 SVGIG (reference sequence). The CDR3 runs 11 residues. CDR3 DNA sequence: TGTGCCTGGAGTGTTAACAGGGTCCAGTTTTTT. Its translation: CAWSVNRVQFF.

The V gene is TRBV5-1, the J gene TRBJ1-2; 7 nucleotides line up with TRBD1. The V and J ends lost 4 bases and 2 bases, in that order; junction bases with no gene match: 5. The CDR3 consists of 14 residues. In germline, CDR1 is SGHRS, CDR2 YFSETQ. This CDR3 reads CASSPQGRNYGYTF. The CDR3 coding sequence is TGCGCCAGCAGCCCACAGGGGCGAAACTATGGCTACACCTTC.

This clone was detected only a few times. This sequence joins TRBV10-3 and TRBJ2-7; 8 nucleotides match TRBD1. Losses at the gene ends were 11 bases for V and 5 bases for J; bases not matched to a gene: 8. Germline CDR1 ENHRY, CDR2 SYGVKD. CDR3 length: 12 residues. This chain's CDR3 is CASTGAEHEQYF. The CDR3 DNA sequence: TGTGCCTCGACAGGGGCGGAGCACGAGCAGTACTTC.

The chain is built from TRBV7-8 and TRBJ2-2; 8 bases align to TRBD2. The CDR3 is 16 residues long. The ends lost 1 base at V and 6 bases at J; junction bases unmatched: 7. Germline loops: CDR1 SGHVS, CDR2 FQNEAQ. Here the CDR3 reads CASSLVVAGGPGELFF. For the CDR3, the DNA is TGTGCCAGCAGCTTAGTGGTTGCGGGAGGACCCGGGGAGCTGTTTTTT.

The chain has TRBV19 and TRBJ2-1, with D possibly matching TRBD2 (6 bases). From germline, CDR1 is LNHDA and CDR2 SQIVND (reference sequence). The germline V and J ends were trimmed by 3 bases and 1 base, with 10 bases remaining between them. The CDR3 totals 15 residues. CDR3 residues: CASSMGGASYNEQFF. CDR3 bases: TGTGCCAGTAGTATGGGGGGAGCTTCCTACAATGAGCAGTTCTTC.

CDR3 sequence: CASSQALAGVRSGTDTQYF. The DNA for the CDR3 is TGTGCCAGCAGCCAGGCCCTAGCGGGAGTCCGTTCCGGCACAGATACGCAGTATTTT. V usage is TRBV7-9 and J usage is TRBJ2-3; 10 bases line up with TRBD2. CDR3 length equals 19 residues. The germline gives CDR1 SEHNR, CDR2 FQNEAQ (reference sequence). Germline trimming cut 5 bases from V and 1 base from J; bases unmatched to any gene: 15.

This chain joins TRBV4-2 and TRBJ2-1; 10 nucleotides align to TRBD2. The CDR3 covers 19 residues. V trimming: 2 bases; J trimming: 0 bases; junction bases outside the gene matches: 10. CDR1 and CDR2 from the germline V gene are LGHNA and YNFKEQ. The CDR3 is CASSQRTSGVPPSYNEQFF. CDR3 coding DNA: TGTGCCAGCAGCCAAAGGACTAGCGGAGTCCCTCCCTCCTACAATGAGCAGTTCTTC.

The chain combines TRBV7-9 with TRBJ2-5; D is perhaps TRBD1 (5 bases). Germline CDR1 reads SEHNR; CDR2 reads FQNEAQ (reference sequence). The CDR3 runs 13 residues. V lost 5 bases and J lost 4, with 11 bases in between. The chain's CDR3 is CASSLLGRETQYF. CDR3 coding DNA: TGTGCCAGCAGCCTTTTGGGGCGAGAGACCCAGTACTTC.

This clone showed up just a few times. The genes are TRBV18 and TRBJ2-7, with D possibly TRBD2 on 6 matching bases. The CDR3 extends over 15 amino acids. The germline V and J ends were trimmed by 6 bases and 0 bases, with 15 bases remaining between them. Germline loops: CDR1 KGHSH, CDR2 LQKENI. The DNA for the CDR3 is TGTGCCAGCTCGCCCCCCGGCGGGGTCTCCTACGAGCAGTACTTC. Its protein product is CASSPPGGVSYEQYF. The entire variable domain, with the rest obtained from reference TRBV18 and TRBJ2-7, is as follows: NAGVMQNPRHLVRRRGQEARLRCSPMKGHSHVYWYRQLPEEGLKFMVYLQKENIIDESGMPKERFSAEFPKEGPSILRIQQVVRGDSAAYFCASSPPGGVSYEQYFGPGTRLTVT.

The count of this clone is one. The chain links TRBV30 to TRBJ2-7, with a tentative D call TRBD2 (5 bases). Trimming left V 4 bases short and J 0 bases short, with 7 bases between. Germline lookup yields CDR1 GTSNPN and CDR2 SVGIG (reference sequence). The CDR3 extends over 12 amino acids. The CDR3 DNA sequence: TGTGCCTGGATTGGGAGCTCCTACGAGCAGTACTTC. Protein sequence: CAWIGSSYEQYF.

The rearrangement joins TRBV18 to TRBJ2-7, with 8 bases identical to TRBD1. The CDR3 runs to 14 residues. The germline V gene has CDR1 KGHSH and CDR2 LQKENI. V was pared by 6 bases and J by 4 bases, with 8 bases of the junction left unmatched. CDR3 nucleotides: TGTGCCAGCTCTCCTCGGACAGGGAAGTACGAGCAGTACTTC. Amino acid sequence: CASSPRTGKYEQYF. Supplemented by reference TRBV18 and TRBJ2-7, the full variable domain reads NAGVMQNPRHLVRRRGQEARLRCSPMKGHSHVYWYRQLPEEGLKFMVYLQKENIIDESGMPKERFSAEFPKEGPSILRIQQVVRGDSAAYFCASSPRTGKYEQYFGPGTRLTVT.

This rearrangement joins TRBV6-6 to TRBJ2-5; 11 bases align to TRBD1. The CDR3 covers 14 residues. Looked up from germline, CDR1 is MNHNY and CDR2 is SVGAGI (reference sequence). V dropped 6 bases and J dropped 5; count of bases not matched to a gene: 5. This CDR3 reads CASRGQGARETQYF. CDR3 nucleotide sequence: TGTGCCAGCAGAGGACAGGGGGCGCGTGAGACCCAGTACTTC.

In DNA, the CDR3 is TGTGCCAGCACTAGACAGGGGGACTGGACCGGGGAGCTGTTTTTT. Amino acid sequence: CASTRQGDWTGELFF. The rearrangement links TRBV6-5 to TRBJ2-2; TRBD1 agrees at 9 bases. This CDR3 contains 15 residues. CDR1 is MNHEY and CDR2 is SVGAGI in the germline V gene. Germline trimming cut 7 bases from V and 5 bases from J; bases unmatched to any gene: 8.

The V and J genes are TRBV6-5 and TRBJ2-7, with TRBD1 matching 7 bases. This CDR3 is 13 amino acids long. Germline assignment: CDR1 MNHEY and CDR2 SVGAGI. Trimming took 8 bases from V and 3 from J; bases not matched to a gene: 7. CDR3 residues: CASLGGQSYEQYF. In DNA, the CDR3 is TGTGCCAGCCTTGGGGGACAGAGCTACGAGCAGTACTTC.

The chain links TRBV7-3 to TRBJ2-7, with TRBD2 matching 13 bases. The CDR3 runs 14 residues. Germline CDR1 and CDR2: SGHTA and FQGTGA. Trimming cost V 4 bases and J 5 bases; bases outside gene matches: 2. CDR3 in DNA: TGTGCCAGCAGCTGGACTAGCGGGAGTGACGAGCAGTACTTC. Its protein is CASSWTSGSDEQYF.

This rearrangement joins TRBV6-1 to TRBJ2-1; possibly TRBD2 for D (6 bases). V was shortened by 4 bases and J by 3 bases, with 16 bases between the two germline ends. There are 16 residues in the CDR3. The germline gives CDR1 MNHNS, CDR2 SASEGT. CDR3 residues: CASSGLRLVGYNEQFF. The CDR3 DNA is TGTGCCAGCAGTGGACTTCGACTAGTGGGCTACAATGAGCAGTTCTTC.

This sequence joins TRBV27 and TRBJ2-7, with TRBD2 matching over 9 bases. Germline assignment: CDR1 MNHEY and CDR2 SMNVEV (reference sequence). The CDR3 is made up of 13 amino acids. V gave up 6 bases and J gave up 2 bases; unmatched junction bases: 2. The DNA of the CDR3 is TGTGCCAGCAGGAGGACTAGCGCCTACGAGCAGTACTTC. As protein: CASRRTSAYEQYF.

The chain combines TRBV2 with TRBJ2-3; TRBD2 agrees at 9 bases. The CDR3 contains 17 residues. CDR1 and CDR2 (germline): SNHLY, FYNNEI. The ends lost 8 bases at V and 4 bases at J; junction bases unmatched: 16. Written as DNA, the CDR3 is TGTGCCAGCTCATCACGGGGGCGGGAGGGCCCTCCAGATACGCAGTATTTT. It specifies CASSSRGREGPPDTQYF.

The rearrangement uses TRBV19 and TRBJ2-7; D possibly corresponds to TRBD1 (5 bases). The CDR3 has 14 residues. CDR1 LNHDA and CDR2 SQIVND come from the germline V gene (reference sequence). The V gene lost 3 bases and the J gene lost 3 bases, with 12 bases spanning the gap. The CDR3, as DNA: TGTGCCAGTAGTATGACCCCCCAGGGCTACGAGCAGTACTTC. Amino acid sequence: CASSMTPQGYEQYF.

This clone was counted a single time. V is TRBV5-5 and J is TRBJ1-2, with a tentative D call TRBD1 (5 bases). The CDR3 consists of 16 residues. V gave up 1 base and J gave up 2 bases, with 15 bases separating them. Germline CDR1 is SGHKS and CDR2 is YYEKEE (reference sequence). CDR3 region: CASSLLFPGVNYGYTF. CDR3 bases: TGTGCCAGCAGCTTGTTATTTCCGGGGGTAAACTATGGCTACACCTTC.

The chain recombines TRBV28 with TRBJ1-2; TRBD1 aligns across 7 bases. CDR3 size: 15 residues. Germline V lookup: CDR1 MDHEN, CDR2 SYDVKM. After removal of 1 base from V and 7 bases from J, the junction contained 9 bases not matched to a gene. The CDR3, as DNA: TGTGCCAGCAGTTTATCGCAGGGGGGAACGGGTGGCTACACCTTC. This sequence encodes CASSLSQGGTGGYTF.

V is TRBV6-5 and J is TRBJ2-7; 9 bases line up with TRBD2. The germline CDR1 and CDR2 sequences are MNHEY and SVGAGI. V lost 6 bases and J lost 0; bases outside the gene matches: 3. The CDR3 runs 14 residues. The CDR3 DNA sequence: TGTGCCAGCAGAATAGCGGGGGCCTCCTACGAGCAGTACTTC. It yields the protein CASRIAGASYEQYF.

The chain joins TRBV6-5 to TRBJ1-3, with a weak D call TRBD1 (6 bases). The V gene lost 4 bases and the J gene lost 2 bases, with 9 bases spanning the gap. There are 14 residues in the CDR3. Germline V gives CDR1 MNHEY, CDR2 SVGAGI. This CDR3 is CASSLQGPGNTIYF. CDR3 sequence (DNA): TGTGCCAGCAGTTTACAGGGACCTGGAAACACCATATATTTT.

As to this clone: One end of the junction varies from germline; a read error may be responsible. The J gene is TRBJ2-1, the V gene TRBV7-9, with unresolved D. Germline CDR1 is SEHNR and CDR2 is FQNEAQ (reference sequence). This CDR3 is 12 amino acids long. The CDR3: CSSSLLIDEQFF. CDR3 coding DNA: TGTTCCAGCAGCTTATTAATAGATGAGCAGTTCTTC.

The V and J genes are TRBV6-6 and TRBJ2-2; D possibly corresponds to TRBD2 (5 bases). Germline CDR1 MNHNY, CDR2 SVGAGI (reference sequence). This CDR3 has 15 amino acids. Deletions cut 7 bases from V and 1 base from J, with 13 bases between. Here the CDR3 DNA reads TGTGCCAGCAAAAGCGGATCCCAGAACACCGGGGAGCTGTTTTTT. It yields the protein CASKSGSQNTGELFF.